The present T cell receptor (beta chain) was sequenced within a study of regulatory T cells in long-lasting Graves disease. This sample's time point: newly diagnosed GD, antithyroid drugs for less than 3 months. RNA from PBMCs was the source of the TCR library. This clonotype was recorded a few times. Both iRepertoire HTBI primers and Arm-PCR of CDR3 regions were used to build the TCR beta libraries. TCRdb independently ran MiXCR on the multiplex PCR reads; one entry per CDR3 protein. The table records fewer than 350,000 distinct CDR3 sequences, over 15% of them present only once. Trimming pared 3 bases from V and 8 bases from J, leaving 17 bases between. Germline CDR1 SGDLS, CDR2 YYNGEE. CDR3 length equals 14 residues.

The sequences come from peripheral blood mononuclear cells (PBMCs), collected at new diagnosis, from a patient treated with antithyroid drugs. The sequence was obtained from a female donor with Graves disease. The V gene is TRBV9, the J gene TRBJ1-2; D perhaps matches TRBD1 (6 bases). CDR3 amino acids: CASSGRTVGGGYTF. The CDR3, as DNA: TGTGCCAGCAGCGGAAGGACAGTCGGGGGAGGCTACACCTTC. Based on the CDR3 plus reference TRBV9 and TRBJ1-2, the full variable domain is DSGVTQTPKHLITATGQRVTLRCSPRSGDLSVYWYQQSLDQGLQFLIQYYNGEERAKGNILERFSAQQFPDLHSELNLSSLELGDSALYFCASSGRTVGGGYTFGSGTRLTVV.